Below, 8 T cell receptor beta chains from the same sample are listed, as sequenced in a study of neurological immune-mediated disorders. A single record per CDR3 protein comes from TCRdb applying MiXCR to the 5' RACE reads. The sample has 100,000 or so distinct CDR3 sequences; 3.5% to 4% are singletons. The source material was PBMCs. All receptors derive from a young woman with multiple sclerosis.

On this clonotype: Because the CDR3 is missing its conserved closing phenylalanine or tryptophan, this is likely a read error. The chain is built from TRBV7-9 and TRBJ2-7; D not certain. Trimming pared 5 bases from V and 4 bases from J, leaving 6 bases between. The CDR3 has 11 amino acids. Looked up from germline, CDR1 is SEHNR and CDR2 is FQNEAQ (reference sequence). The CDR3 coding sequence is TGTGCCAGCAGCCCCCAGTACGAGCAGTACAAC. It encodes CASSPQYEQYN.

This clonotype was picked up a small number of times. A much more abundant neighbour one base away suggests this may be a read error. CDR3 loop: CSDRWVGKNIQYF. In DNA, the CDR3 is TGCAGTGATAGATGGGTTGGCAAAAACATTCAGTACTTC. The chain has TRBV20-1 and TRBJ2-4; D call uncertain. This CDR3 region has 13 residues. CDR1 is DFQATT and CDR2 is SNEGSKA in the germline V gene (reference sequence).

This clonotype was counted at least ten times. The gene calls are TRBV4-3 and TRBJ1-4; 9 bases fit TRBD1. V gave up 3 bases and J gave up 7 bases; unmatched junction bases: 9. The germline V gene has CDR1 LGHNA and CDR2 YSLEER. This CDR3 contains 16 residues. This CDR3 reads CASSQRKPGQGEKLFF. In DNA form, the CDR3 reads TGCGCCAGCAGCCAGCGAAAACCGGGACAGGGTGAAAAACTGTTTTTT.

This clonotype has at least ten counts. The rearrangement joins TRBV7-8 to TRBJ1-2, with 8 bases fitting TRBD1. This CDR3 is built from 16 residues. V lost 1 base and J lost 8; bases outside the gene matches: 12. CDR1 and CDR2 from the germline V gene are SGHVS and FQNEAQ. For the CDR3, the DNA is TGTGCCAGCAGCTTAGTTGGGACAGGAGTTTTGGAGGGCTACACCTTC. This translates into CASSLVGTGVLEGYTF.

This clonotype was seen only a few times. The junction departs from germline at one end; a sequencing error may be responsible. This chain uses TRBV20-1 with TRBJ1-5; D possibly corresponds to TRBD1 (5 bases). There are 12 residues in the CDR3. Germline V gives CDR1 DFQATT, CDR2 SNEGSKA (reference sequence). The CDR3 DNA sequence: TGCAGTGCTGCAGGGTCGGGGAAGACCCAGAATTTT. Translation gives CSAAGSGKTQNF.

This clonotype was counted many times. This rearrangement joins TRBV5-1 to TRBJ1-2; 8 nucleotides agree with TRBD1. The CDR3 is 16 amino acids. Unmatched junction bases numbered 9, after V lost 5 bases and J lost 0 bases. CDR1 and CDR2 from the germline V gene are SGHRS and YFSETQ. Here the CDR3 DNA reads TGCGCCAGCAGACAGACAGGGGTCGAAGCTAACTATGGCTACACCTTC. Protein sequence: CASRQTGVEANYGYTF.

This clonotype was seen many times. This rearrangement joins TRBV7-8 to TRBJ1-3, with D possibly matching TRBD1 (5 bases). Deletions cut 5 bases from V and 1 base from J, with 12 bases between. This CDR3 spans 15 amino acids. Per germline, CDR1 SGHVS and CDR2 FQNEAQ. CDR3 in DNA: TGTGCCAGCAGCGAAGGTGGGGGTTCTGGAAACACCATATATTTT. This gives the protein CASSEGGGSGNTIYF.

This clonotype showed up many times. The chain has TRBV6-6 and TRBJ2-3; a weak D match, TRBD1 (5 bases). This CDR3 has 13 residues. Germline V gene data show CDR1 as MNHNY and CDR2 as SVGAGI (reference sequence). Trimming took 2 bases from V and 5 from J, leaving 8 bases between them. The DNA for the CDR3 is TGTGCCAGCAGTTACACAGGAGAAGATACGCAGTATTTT. It encodes CASSYTGEDTQYF.